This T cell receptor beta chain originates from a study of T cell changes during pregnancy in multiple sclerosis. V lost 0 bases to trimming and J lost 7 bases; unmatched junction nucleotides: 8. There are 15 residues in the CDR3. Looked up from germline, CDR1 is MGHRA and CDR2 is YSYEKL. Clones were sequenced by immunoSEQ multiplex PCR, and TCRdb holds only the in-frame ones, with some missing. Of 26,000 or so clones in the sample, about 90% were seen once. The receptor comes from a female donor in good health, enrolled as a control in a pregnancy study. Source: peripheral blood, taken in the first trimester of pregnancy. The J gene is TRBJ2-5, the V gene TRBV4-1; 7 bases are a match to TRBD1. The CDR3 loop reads CASSQDEGSGGTQYF. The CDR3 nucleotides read TGCGCCAGCAGCCAAGACGAGGGGTCAGGGGGGACCCAGTACTTC.